This record covers a single T cell receptor (beta chain). Antigen specificity is unknown. The assay ran at deep level. Generated by immunoSEQ multiplex PCR, the TCRdb table keeps only in-frame clones and is missing some. The sample lists approximately 650,000 clones; 95% to 96% were seen once. This specimen belongs to a study of shared clonotypes between healthy human individuals. Regarding the study as a whole: Roughly 5% of naive CD4 clonotypes were common to four donors. Limitation of the genetic and exposure-history diversity represented came from the few donors.

Selected positively for CCR7 and CD45RO-negative, naive CD8 cells excluded terminally differentiated effector memory CD45RA+ cells. With 8 bases clipped from V and 5 bases from J, the junction kept 13 bases outside the gene matches. The germline V gene encodes CDR1 SGHVS and CDR2 FQNEAQ. The CDR3 runs to 15 residues. Sequencing was carried out using naive CD8+ T cells sorted from blood. This TCR was recovered from a woman in her 30s in good health. The chain has TRBV7-8 and TRBJ2-5, with TRBD1 identical over 8 bases. CDR3 sequence: CASCGQGQPRETQYF. DNA for the CDR3: TGTGCCAGCTGTGGACAGGGCCAACCGCGGGAGACCCAGTACTTC.